This TCR beta chain was obtained from a study of shared clonotypes between healthy human individuals. Study results and limitations: Among donors, clonotype sharing was expected to be affected by sequencing depth. Blood was the sole source, and tissue repertoires probably differ.

V lost 0 bases, J lost 4 bases, and 15 bases stayed unmatched. Germline V gene sequence: CDR1 SGDLS, CDR2 YYNGEE. CDR3 size: 19 residues. Produced via immunoSEQ multiplex PCR; TCRdb's table is partial and in-frame only. The sample lists about 960,000 clones; around three quarters were seen once. To note about this clone: Its matching antigen is unknown.

The sequence was collected from a man aged 18-30 years in good health. The sequenced sample consisted of memory CD4+ T cells sorted from blood. The subset here: CD45RA-negative fraction. This sequence joins TRBV9 and TRBJ2-2, with 7 bases aligning to TRBD2. CDR3 DNA sequence: TGTGCCAGCAGCGTAGCCCCCACCGCGGGGAGGGCCTTCACCGGGGAGCTGTTTTTT. Translating gives CASSVAPTAGRAFTGELFF.